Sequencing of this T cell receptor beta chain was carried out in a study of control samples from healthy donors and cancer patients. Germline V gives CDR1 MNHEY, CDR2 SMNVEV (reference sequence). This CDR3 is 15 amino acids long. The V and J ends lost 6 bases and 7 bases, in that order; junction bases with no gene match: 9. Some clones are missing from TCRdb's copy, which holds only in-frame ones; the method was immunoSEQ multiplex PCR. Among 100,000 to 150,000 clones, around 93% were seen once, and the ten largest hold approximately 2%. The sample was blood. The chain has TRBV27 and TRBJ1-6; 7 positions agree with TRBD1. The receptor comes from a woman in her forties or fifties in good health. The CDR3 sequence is CASSQGGERNSPLHF. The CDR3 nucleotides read TGTGCCAGCAGCCAAGGGGGCGAAAGGAATTCACCCCTCCACTTT.